These T cell receptor beta chains were read from a single sample in a study of blood T cell repertoires in COVID-19. Data came from immunoSEQ multiplex PCR; TCRdb stores just in-frame clones and leaves some out. The data contain 40,000 to 55,000 clones, about 88% of them singletons. The sequenced sample consisted of peripheral blood. The origin of the receptors is a human donor in a cohort sampled during active COVID-19. Both conserved end residues are part of each CDR3. The order of the fields is V gene, D gene, J gene, clone size, CDR3 protein, CDR3 DNA. A D gene is named only where the DNA matches it firmly. Expanded clones are given a class, and other clones once, few, many or no size at all.

TRBV15,TRBD1,TRBJ1-2,once,CATSRDRVIYGYTF,TGTGCCACCAGCCGGGACAGGGTCATATATGGCTACACCTTC
TRBV18,-,TRBJ2-5,-,CASSPYIEETQYF,TGTGCCAGCTCCCCCTATATTGAAGAGACCCAGTACTTC
TRBV11-2,-,TRBJ2-5,-,CASSPRHILETQYF,TGTGCCAGCAGCCCCAGACACATCTTGGAGACCCAGTACTTC
TRBV7-2,-,TRBJ2-1,-,CASSLVVIDNEQFF,TGTGCCAGCAGCTTAGTGGTAATAGACAATGAGCAGTTCTTC
TRBV7-8,-,TRBJ2-1,-,CASSLGAAGADEQFF,TGTGCCAGCAGCTTAGGGGCGGCGGGGGCGGATGAGCAGTTCTTC
TRBV19,-,TRBJ1-5,-,CASRGPALVSQPQHF,TGTGCCAGTAGGGGCCCCGCGCTCGTATCCCAGCCCCAGCATTTT
TRBV30,TRBD1,TRBJ1-1,-,CAWTDRGWTEAFF,TGTGCCTGGACGGACAGGGGGTGGACTGAAGCTTTCTTT
TRBV11-2,TRBD1,TRBJ1-4,-,CASSLMGPGTGSEKLFF,TGTGCCAGCAGCTTAATGGGGCCCGGGACAGGGAGTGAAAAACTGTTTTTT
TRBV3-1/TRBV3-2,TRBD1,TRBJ1-1,-,CASSHSGQGQRGAFF,TGTGCCAGCAGCCATAGCGGACAGGGGCAAAGGGGAGCTTTCTTT
TRBV4-3,-,TRBJ2-1,-,CASSQDGRGGRYNEQFF,TGCGCCAGCAGCCAAGATGGGAGGGGGGGCAGGTACAATGAGCAGTTCTTC
TRBV27,-,TRBJ1-3,-,CASSSPGTTGNTIYF,TGTGCCAGCAGTTCCCCGGGAACGACTGGAAACACCATATATTTT
TRBV5-1,TRBD1,TRBJ2-2,-,CASSPGTGRNTGELFF,TGCGCCAGCAGTCCCGGGACAGGGCGGAACACCGGGGAGCTGTTTTTT
TRBV18,TRBD1,TRBJ1-1,-,CASSPKTGENTEAFF,TGTGCCAGCTCACCTAAGACAGGGGAAAACACTGAAGCTTTCTTT
TRBV5-1,-,TRBJ2-1,-,CASSLEPTLKFF,TGCGCCAGCAGCTTGGAGCCGACTCTTAAGTTCTTC
TRBV7-9,-,TRBJ1-1,-,CASSLSTGNTEAFF,TGTGCCAGCAGCTTATCGACAGGGAACACTGAAGCTTTCTTT
TRBV3-1/TRBV3-2,TRBD1,TRBJ2-7,-,CASSLSPPQGREQYF,TGTGCCAGCAGTCTGTCGCCCCCACAGGGGCGCGAGCAGTACTTC
TRBV11-2,TRBD1,TRBJ1-2,-,CASSSGQGPLGGYTF,TGTGCCAGCAGCTCAGGACAGGGACCCCTGGGTGGCTACACCTTC
TRBV6-2/TRBV6-3,TRBD1,TRBJ2-7,-,CASSSDTLGQFYEQYF,TGTGCCAGCAGTTCAGACACCTTGGGACAGTTCTACGAGCAGTACTTC
TRBV30,TRBD2,TRBJ2-3,-,CAWSYRRGRDTQYF,TGTGCCTGGAGTTATCGGCGGGGGAGAGATACGCAGTATTTT
TRBV7-9,-,TRBJ1-2,-,CASSLETGTSLGYTF,TGTGCCAGCAGCTTAGAGACGGGAACTTCACTTGGCTACACCTTC
TRBV2,-,TRBJ1-1,-,CASSEATENTEAFF,TGTGCCAGCAGTGAAGCGACAGAGAACACTGAAGCTTTCTTT
TRBV7-2,TRBD2,TRBJ2-3,-,CASSSSLTSGPSTDTQYF,TGTGCCAGCAGCTCCTCCTTGACTAGCGGGCCTAGCACAGATACGCAGTATTTT
TRBV11-2,-,TRBJ2-1,-,CASSLVGWHSSLWDEQFF,TGTGCCAGCAGCTTAGTAGGTTGGCACAGTTCACTCTGGGATGAGCAGTTCTTC
TRBV4-1,TRBD1,TRBJ2-5,-,CASRLTGGETQYF,TGCGCCAGCAGACTTACAGGGGGAGAGACCCAGTACTTC
TRBV7-6,TRBD2,TRBJ2-7,-,CASSSRTSGDGEQYF,TGTGCCAGCAGCTCCCGGACTAGCGGGGATGGCGAGCAGTACTTC
TRBV19,-,TRBJ2-5,-,CASSIDGKTGQETQYF,TGTGCCAGTAGTATCGACGGGAAAACAGGGCAAGAGACCCAGTACTTC
TRBV29-1,-,TRBJ2-7,-,CSVPGGPSEQYF,TGCAGCGTACCAGGGGGGCCCTCCGAGCAGTACTTC
TRBV7-9,TRBD1,TRBJ2-1,large,CASSSLQTGWYNEQFF,TGTGCCAGCAGCTCCCTGCAGACAGGGTGGTACAATGAGCAGTTCTTC
TRBV3-1/TRBV3-2,TRBD2,TRBJ2-4,-,CASSPTSGGGNIQYF,TGTGCCAGCAGCCCCACTAGCGGGGGTGGAAACATTCAGTACTTC
TRBV5-1,TRBD2,TRBJ2-3,-,CASSLETSGGFTDTQYF,TGCGCCAGCAGCTTGGAGACTAGCGGGGGTTTCACAGATACGCAGTATTTT
TRBV5-1,-,TRBJ2-1,-,CASSLTVFFSGVYEQFF,TGCGCCAGCAGCTTGACGGTCTTCTTTTCGGGAGTCTATGAGCAGTTCTTC
TRBV5-6,TRBD1,TRBJ1-1,-,CASSLETGTGHMNTEAFF,TGTGCCAGCAGTCTTGAGACCGGGACAGGTCACATGAACACTGAAGCTTTCTTT
TRBV2,TRBD1,TRBJ1-3,-,CARTQGAGNTIYF,TGTGCCAGAACCCAGGGGGCTGGAAACACCATATATTTT
TRBV3-1/TRBV3-2,TRBD1,TRBJ2-4,-,CASSPGGRQYF,TGTGCCAGCAGCCCAGGGGGTCGTCAGTACTTC
TRBV9,-,TRBJ1-5,once,CASSVVLWGEEQPQHF,TGTGCCAGCAGCGTAGTCTTATGGGGCGAGGAGCAGCCCCAGCATTTT
TRBV7-6,-,TRBJ2-1,-,CASSLGGRINEQFF,TGTGCCAGCAGCTTGGGGGGGCGTATAAATGAGCAGTTCTTC
TRBV5-4,-,TRBJ2-7,-,CASSLWGDYEQYF,TGTGCCAGCAGCTTATGGGGGGACTACGAGCAGTACTTC
TRBV7-2,-,TRBJ2-1,once,CASSLWTDSANEQFF,TGTGCCAGCAGCCTGTGGACGGACAGCGCGAATGAGCAGTTCTTC
TRBV28,-,TRBJ1-1,-,CASSLGRITEAFF,TGTGCCAGCAGTTTAGGCAGGATAACTGAAGCTTTCTTT
TRBV5-1,-,TRBJ2-2,-,CASSLGDFSTGELFF,TGCGCCAGCAGCTTGGGGGACTTTTCCACCGGGGAGCTGTTTTTT